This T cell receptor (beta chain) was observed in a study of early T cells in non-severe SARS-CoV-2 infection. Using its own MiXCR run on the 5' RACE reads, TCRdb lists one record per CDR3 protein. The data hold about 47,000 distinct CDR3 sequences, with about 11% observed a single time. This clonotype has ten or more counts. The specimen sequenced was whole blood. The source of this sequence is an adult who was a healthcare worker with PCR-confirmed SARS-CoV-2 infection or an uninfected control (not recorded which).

CDR3 bases: TGTGCCAGCAGTTCTTGGTCAGGGGGCTACGAGCAGTACTTC. Translating it yields CASSSWSGGYEQYF. The chain has TRBV28 and TRBJ2-7; 7 nucleotides match TRBD1. J gave up 3 bases and V 4 bases, and 6 bases lay outside the gene matches. This CDR3 spans 14 amino acids. Germline lookup yields CDR1 MDHEN and CDR2 SYDVKM.